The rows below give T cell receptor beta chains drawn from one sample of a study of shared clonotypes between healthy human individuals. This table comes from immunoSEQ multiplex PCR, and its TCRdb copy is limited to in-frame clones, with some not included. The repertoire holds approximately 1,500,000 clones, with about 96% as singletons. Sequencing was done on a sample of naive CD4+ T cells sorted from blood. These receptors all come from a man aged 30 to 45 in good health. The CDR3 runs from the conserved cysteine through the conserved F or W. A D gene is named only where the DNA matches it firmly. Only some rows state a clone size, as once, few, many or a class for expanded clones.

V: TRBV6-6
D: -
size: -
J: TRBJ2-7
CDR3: CASSYGPQEQYF
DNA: TGTGCCAGCAGTTACGGACCCCAGGAGCAGTACTTC

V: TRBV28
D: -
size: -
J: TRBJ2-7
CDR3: CASSHNVVGASYEQYF
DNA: TGTGCCAGCAGCCATAATGTTGTCGGAGCTTCCTACGAGCAGTACTTC

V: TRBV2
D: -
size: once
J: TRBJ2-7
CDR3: CASSQDSLDTYEQYF
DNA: TGTGCCAGCAGTCAGGACAGTCTCGACACCTACGAGCAGTACTTC

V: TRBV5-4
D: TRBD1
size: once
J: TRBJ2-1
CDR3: CASSLGQGAYNEQFF
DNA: TGTGCCAGCAGCTTGGGGCAGGGGGCGTACAATGAGCAGTTCTTC

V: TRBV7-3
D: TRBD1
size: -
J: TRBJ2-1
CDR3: CASSLTIDRDYNEQFF
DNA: TGTGCCAGCAGCTTAACGATCGACAGGGATTACAATGAGCAGTTCTTC

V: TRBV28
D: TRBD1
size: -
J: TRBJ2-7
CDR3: CASRRQGTYEQYF
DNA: TGTGCCAGCAGGCGACAGGGGACCTACGAGCAGTACTTC

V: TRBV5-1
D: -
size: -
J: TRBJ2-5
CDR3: CASSLAGQGSETQYF
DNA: TGCGCCAGCAGCTTGGCCGGGCAGGGTTCAGAGACCCAGTACTTC

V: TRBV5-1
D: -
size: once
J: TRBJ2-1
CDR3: CASSLDRVFNEQFF
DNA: TGCGCCAGCAGCTTGGACAGGGTATTCAATGAGCAGTTCTTC

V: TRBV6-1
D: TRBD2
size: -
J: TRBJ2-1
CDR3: CASRAGAPYNEQFF
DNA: TGTGCCAGCCGAGCGGGAGCGCCTTACAATGAGCAGTTCTTC

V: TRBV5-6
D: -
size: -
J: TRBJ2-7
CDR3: CASSLWVYEQYF
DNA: TGTGCCAGCAGCTTGTGGGTTTACGAGCAGTACTTC

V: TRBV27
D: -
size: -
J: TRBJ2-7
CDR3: CASSKRRNSYEQYF
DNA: TGTGCCAGCAGTAAGCGGCGTAACTCCTACGAGCAGTACTTC

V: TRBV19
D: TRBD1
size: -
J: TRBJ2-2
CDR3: CASIRGAGTGVVGELFF
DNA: TGTGCCAGCATACGCGGGGCGGGGACAGGGGTTGTCGGGGAGCTGTTTTTT

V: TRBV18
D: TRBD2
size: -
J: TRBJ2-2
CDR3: CASSPLAGTAYAGELFF
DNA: TGTGCCAGCTCACCACTAGCGGGGACGGCCTACGCCGGGGAGCTGTTTTTT

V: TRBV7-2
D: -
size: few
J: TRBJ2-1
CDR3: CASSPSVPQFF
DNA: TGTGCCAGCAGTCCTAGCGTCCCGCAGTTCTTC

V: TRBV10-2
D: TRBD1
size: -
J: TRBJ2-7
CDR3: CASRGGQVYEQYF
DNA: TGCGCCAGCAGGGGGGGACAGGTCTACGAGCAGTACTTC

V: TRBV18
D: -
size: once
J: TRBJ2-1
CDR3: CASSPTTAYNEQFF
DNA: TGTGCCAGCTCACCAACAACAGCCTACAATGAGCAGTTCTTC